These 13 T cell receptor beta chains originate from one sample sequenced in a study of T cell repertoires in cytomegalovirus infection. TCRdb processed the reads anew with MiXCR; each CDR3 protein has one entry. Among approximately 110,000 distinct CDR3 sequences listed, around 28% were seen once. Their antigens are not known. This material consisted of CD8+ T cells from cultured PBMCs, taken from culture after CMV antigen stimulation. The receptor set was obtained from a human donor in good health (CMV status not recorded). Some clones in this sample may be carry-over from other donors' samples.

V is TRBV12-3 or TRBV12-4 and J is TRBJ2-7, with 11 positions matching TRBD1. V lost 4 bases to trimming and J lost 0 bases; unmatched junction nucleotides: 2. This CDR3 has 15 residues. The CDR3 spells CASSSGTGGSYEQYF. In DNA, the CDR3 is TGTGCCAGCAGTTCAGGGACAGGGGGCTCCTACGAGCAGTACTTC.

This chain connects TRBV27 to TRBJ1-5; the D gene is possibly TRBD1 (5 bases). Between the trimmed V and J ends, which lost 6 bases and 6 bases, there was a span of 15 bases. This CDR3 contains 14 residues. Germline-derived CDR1 and CDR2 are MNHEY and SMNVEV (reference sequence). DNA for the CDR3: TGTGCCAGCAGCCTGGCTGGGGGGGGTCAGCCCCAGCATTTT. Translating gives CASSLAGGGQPQHF.

The J gene is TRBJ1-6, the V gene TRBV27; TRBD1 matches at 7 bases. CDR1 is MNHEY and CDR2 is SMNVEV in the germline V gene (reference sequence). V was pared by 2 bases and J by 0 bases, with 10 bases of the junction left unmatched. The CDR3 is 19 amino acids. CDR3: CASSLPPGQWSSYNSPLHF. Here the CDR3 DNA reads TGTGCCAGCAGTTTACCGCCGGGACAGTGGAGCTCCTATAATTCACCCCTCCACTTT.

The rearrangement links TRBV7-3 to TRBJ1-1, with TRBD1 as a possible D gene (6 bases). CDR3 size: 17 residues. CDR1 and CDR2 (germline): SGHTA, FQGTGA. The V and J ends lost 1 base and 1 base respectively, with 16 bases between them. CDR3: CASSLNPPGVRNTEAFF. The CDR3, as DNA: TGTGCCAGCAGCTTAAATCCCCCAGGGGTGAGGAACACTGAAGCTTTCTTT.

This clonotype has only a few counts. CDR3 protein: CASSLNLAGGIARGADTQYF. In DNA, the CDR3 is TGTGCCAGCAGTTTAAATCTAGCGGGGGGTATAGCACGAGGAGCAGATACGCAGTATTTT. The V call is TRBV28, the J call TRBJ2-3; 11 nucleotides align to TRBD2. Trimming at V came to 2 bases and at J to 4 bases, leaving 17 bases not matched to a gene. Germline V gene data show CDR1 as MDHEN and CDR2 as SYDVKM. The CDR3 runs 20 residues. Full variable domain (rest looked up from reference TRBV28 and TRBJ2-3): DVKVTQSSRYLVKRTGEKVFLECVQDMDHENMFWYRQDPGLGLRLIYFSYDVKMKEKGDIPEGYSVSREKKERFSLILESASTNQTSMYLCASSLNLAGGIARGADTQYFGPGTRLTVL.

The J gene is TRBJ2-3, the V gene TRBV6-8, with 13 positions matching TRBD2. CDR1 and CDR2 (germline): MNHGY, SAAAGT. The CDR3 sequence is 16 residues long. Trimming cost V 2 bases and J 4 bases; bases outside gene matches: 3. The CDR3 region is CASSYPTSGGADTQYF. The CDR3 nucleotides read TGTGCCAGCAGTTACCCCACTAGCGGGGGGGCAGATACGCAGTATTTT.

The chain recombines TRBV7-9 with TRBJ1-1, with a possible D match to TRBD1 (5 bases). Trimming took 1 base from V and 10 from J, leaving 7 bases between them. The CDR3 length is 11 residues. Germline V gene data show CDR1 as SEHNR and CDR2 as FQNEAQ (reference sequence). CDR3 DNA: TGTGCCAGCAGCTTAGATGGGGGAGCTTTCTTT. It yields the protein CASSLDGGAFF.

This clonotype was picked up a small number of times. The chain recombines TRBV9 with TRBJ2-5; the D gene could be TRBD1 or TRBD2 (6 bases each). V was shortened by 0 bases and J by 4 bases, with 19 bases between the two germline ends. Per the germline V gene, CDR1 is SGDLS and CDR2 is YYNGEE. This CDR3 has 17 amino acids. The CDR3: CASSVATGGGWGETQYF. The CDR3 nucleotides read TGTGCCAGCAGCGTAGCTACCGGGGGCGGCTGGGGAGAGACCCAGTACTTC.

This rearrangement joins TRBV29-1 to TRBJ1-1, with 7 bases lining up with TRBD1. CDR1 is SQVTM and CDR2 is ANQGSEA in the germline V gene. Trimming at V came to 5 bases and at J to 1 base, leaving 4 bases not matched to a gene. The CDR3 contains 13 residues. DNA of the CDR3: TGCAGCGTTCCGGGACAGACGAACACTGAAGCTTTCTTT. Translated, it gives CSVPGQTNTEAFF.

The chain joins TRBV12-3 or TRBV12-4 to TRBJ2-3; D is uncertain. This CDR3 spans 13 amino acids. Deletions cut 3 bases from V and 6 bases from J, with 10 bases between. The CDR3 DNA sequence: TGTGCCAGCAGTTTGATGGCGGCGGATACGCAGTATTTT. Its protein product is CASSLMAADTQYF.

This clonotype was observed a single time. The chain links TRBV5-4 to TRBJ1-1; no firm D call. Germline V gene sequence: CDR1 SGHNT, CDR2 YYREEE (reference sequence). This CDR3 spans 15 amino acids. V gave up 7 bases and J gave up 3 bases, with 19 bases separating them. The CDR3 DNA reads as TGTGCCAGCTATACTACGGGCCCTATGTACACTGAAGCTTTCTTT. As protein: CASYTTGPMYTEAFF.

This clonotype has just a few counts. The genes are TRBV7-9 and TRBJ1-4; 7 positions match TRBD1. J gave up 3 bases and V 5 bases, and 6 bases lay outside the gene matches. The CDR3 has 15 amino acids. Germline CDR1 reads SEHNR; CDR2 reads FQNEAQ (reference sequence). The CDR3, as DNA: TGTGCCAGCAGCCTAACAGGGGCGCCTAATGAAAAACTGTTTTTT. Encoded protein: CASSLTGAPNEKLFF. The full variable domain, rest sourced from reference TRBV7-9 and TRBJ1-4, is DTGVSQNPRHKITKRGQNVTFRCDPISEHNRLYWYRQTLGQGPEFLTYFQNEAQLEKSRLLSDRFSAERPKGSFSTLEIQRTEQGDSAMYLCASSLTGAPNEKLFFGSGTQLSVL.

This clonotype was observed a handful of times. The gene calls are TRBV12-3 or TRBV12-4 and TRBJ2-7; D remains ambiguous. The CDR3 totals 12 residues. V dropped 5 bases and J dropped 2 bases, with 7 bases sitting between them. CDR3 nucleotide sequence: TGTGCCAGCAGTCCAAGCACCTACGAGCAGTACTTC. This gives the protein CASSPSTYEQYF.